A single sample is the source of the 2 T cell receptor beta chains below, sequenced in a study of blood T cell repertoires in COVID-19. Profiled with immunoSEQ multiplex PCR; TCRdb holds only in-frame clones, not every one. The sample shows fewer than 250,000 clones, about 88% of them seen only once. The sample comprised peripheral blood. These receptor sequences come from an older man with acute or convalescent COVID-19.

This clone was detected once. The chain combines TRBV30 with TRBJ1-4, with 8 bases that match TRBD1. The germline gives CDR1 GTSNPN, CDR2 SVGIG (reference sequence). This CDR3 spans 14 amino acids. Trimming took 3 bases from V and 4 from J; bases not matched to a gene: 4. CDR3 coding DNA: TGTGCCTGGAGCCAGGGACAGGTTAATGAAAAACTGTTTTTT. This codes for CAWSQGQVNEKLFF. The whole variable domain, remainder taken from reference TRBV30 and TRBJ1-4, is SQTIHQWPATLVQPVGSPLSLECTVEGTSNPNLYWYRQAAGRGLQLLFYSVGIGQISSEVPQNLSASRPQDRQFILSSKKLLLSDSGFYLCAWSQGQVNEKLFFGSGTQLSVL.

This chain links TRBV5-1 with TRBJ2-5; no definite D call. From germline, CDR1 is SGHRS and CDR2 YFSETQ. The CDR3 is made up of 13 amino acids. V was cut by 2 bases and J by 4 bases, with 9 bases left in between. CDR3 sequence reads: CASSLMMRETQYF. CDR3 in DNA: TGCGCCAGCAGCTTAATGATGCGAGAGACCCAGTACTTC.